This record looks at one T cell receptor (beta chain) sequence and its context. Antigen unknown. Treatment noted: approximately 10-day PBMC culture with coronavirus spike peptide pools or control peptides (ViraFEST assay). The data stem from a study of vaccination and CD4 T cells after COVID-19. Study at large: Overlapping spike peptides from SARS-CoV-2, HCoV-NL63, HCoV-OC43 and HCoV-229E served to stimulate the cells.

The CDR3 loop spans 15 amino acids. CDR1 and CDR2 from the germline V gene are DFQATT and SNEGSKA (reference sequence). V was shortened by 6 bases and J by 6 bases, with 22 bases between the two germline ends. The Oncomine TCR Beta short-read assay was applied to DNA of cultured CD4+ T cells. TCRdb recomputed calls from the PCR reads with MiXCR, one row per CDR3 protein. Of around 4,800 distinct CDR3 sequences listed, around four fifths are singletons. This chain links TRBV20-1 with TRBJ2-3; D might be TRBD2 (7 bases). The sequencing sample was made of CD4+ T cells from blood, cultured in vitro. The source of this sequence is a human donor who had recovered from COVID-19. The CDR3 DNA sequence: TGCAGTGCCAGGGGTAGCGCGGGGGCCCCGGATACGCAGTATTTT. Translating gives CSARGSAGAPDTQYF.